This TCR beta chain was recorded in a study of T cells in Graves' hyperthyroidism and ophthalmopathy. TCR beta CDR3 regions were amplified from RNA. HTBI primers were employed in a first-round RT-PCR of the TCR CDR3. Using its own MiXCR run on the multiplex PCR reads, TCRdb lists one record per CDR3 protein. The profile shows about 560,000 distinct CDR3 sequences, under 60% of them singletons. CDR1 is ENHRY and CDR2 is SYGVKD in the germline V gene. Trimming removed 7 bases at V and 5 bases at J, with 15 bases between. There are 13 residues in the CDR3. This chain connects TRBV10-3 to TRBJ2-7, with D maybe TRBD2 (5 bases). The TCR sequence derives from a woman aged 18-29 years with Graves' hyperthyroidism. The sequenced material came from peripheral blood or thyroid tissue (not recorded which). DNA of the CDR3: TGTGCCATCACTAGGGAGAGGAGCGACGAGCAGTACTTC. Amino acids: CAITRERSDEQYF.